This is a list of T cell receptor beta chains from one sample in a study of cytomegalovirus exposure and HLA in healthy donors. Sequencing was performed with immunoSEQ multiplex PCR; in TCRdb, only in-frame clones are kept and a portion is missing. The table has roughly 190,000 clones, approximately 9.5% seen once. Sequenced sample: PBMCs. The receptors were gathered from a woman under 40 in good health and CMV-seropositive. CDR3s include the opening cysteine and the closing phenylalanine or tryptophan.

j_gene: TRBJ1-2; v_gene: TRBV19; CDR3aa: CASSTGTGYGYTF
j_gene: TRBJ1-2; v_gene: TRBV30; CDR3aa: CAWSIQGGTGYTF
j_gene: TRBJ2-3; v_gene: TRBV6-1; CDR3aa: CASASLDRGLDTQYF
j_gene: TRBJ2-2; v_gene: TRBV7-9; CDR3aa: CASSPRAGGNTGELFF
j_gene: TRBJ2-3; v_gene: TRBV5-1; CDR3aa: CASSPKTSGEGADTQYF
j_gene: TRBJ2-5; v_gene: TRBV5-1; CDR3aa: CASSPGGTPGETQYF
j_gene: .; v_gene: TRBV6-1; CDR3aa: CATERLYSYEQYF
j_gene: TRBJ2-7; v_gene: TRBV10-1; CDR3aa: CAITGEYSYEQYF
j_gene: TRBJ2-7; v_gene: TRBV18; CDR3aa: CASSPRLADLYEQYF
j_gene: TRBJ2-7; v_gene: TRBV10-3; CDR3aa: CAISESTGVPYEQYF
j_gene: TRBJ1-2; v_gene: TRBV6-5; CDR3aa: CASSQPGQTYGYTF
j_gene: TRBJ1-2; v_gene: TRBV13; CDR3aa: CASSLGRGSMGYTF
j_gene: TRBJ2-1; v_gene: TRBV4-2; CDR3aa: CASSPLGLAGGPKLVEPSYNEQFF
j_gene: TRBJ1-1; v_gene: TRBV7-9; CDR3aa: CASRSDGGAEAFF
j_gene: TRBJ2-7; v_gene: TRBV11-2; CDR3aa: CASSSGLAGVLDEQYF
j_gene: TRBJ2-2; v_gene: TRBV2; CDR3aa: CASSDLAPGELFF
j_gene: TRBJ2-7; v_gene: TRBV6-6; CDR3aa: CASSPIGGAYEQYF
j_gene: TRBJ2-1; v_gene: TRBV7-3; CDR3aa: CASSSDSGSGNEQFF
j_gene: TRBJ2-7; v_gene: TRBV9; CDR3aa: CASQPGTGSYEQYF
j_gene: TRBJ2-2; v_gene: TRBV10-2; CDR3aa: CASSPSGRDGELFF
j_gene: TRBJ2-2; v_gene: TRBV9; CDR3aa: CASSPHRGQGAGELFF
j_gene: TRBJ1-2; v_gene: TRBV11-2; CDR3aa: CASSPLPYGYTF
j_gene: TRBJ2-7; v_gene: TRBV6-5; CDR3aa: CASSAAGSDEQYF
j_gene: TRBJ2-2; v_gene: TRBV21-1; CDR3aa: CASSFHRDRGTGELFF